The 5 T cell receptor beta chains below were found in one sample sequenced in a study of T-cell memory formation after mild COVID-19. Via MiXCR, TCRdb re-called the 5' RACE reads, giving one row per CDR3 protein. The table records about 390,000 distinct CDR3 sequences, about 15% of them present only once. Sequencing was performed on PBMCs or a T cell subset sorted from them (not recorded which). These receptors all come from a man in his late teens or twenties who had mild COVID-19 (a few samples of this study predate the infection). Cell type and time point are not known.

This clonotype appeared a few times. This chain links TRBV10-3 with TRBJ2-3; tentatively, D is TRBD2 (6 bases). Trimming took off 0 bases at V and 9 bases at J, with 16 bases between the two ends. The CDR3 runs 15 residues. CDR1 and CDR2 from the germline V gene are ENHRY and SYGVKD. CDR3: CAISESAGPPRTQYF. The CDR3, as DNA: TGTGCCATCAGTGAGTCAGCGGGTCCCCCCCGGACGCAGTATTTT.

J is TRBJ1-5 and V is TRBV6-1; TRBD1 matches at 9 bases. The CDR3 is 15 amino acids. With 5 bases clipped from V and 7 bases from J, the junction kept 9 bases outside the gene matches. Germline V CDR1 and CDR2: MNHNS, SASEGT. CDR3 region: CASSQIWTGDQPQHF. The CDR3, as DNA: TGTGCCAGCAGTCAAATTTGGACAGGGGACCAGCCCCAGCATTTT.

Many counts were recorded for this clonotype. V is TRBV7-2 and J is TRBJ2-1; 10 nucleotides line up with TRBD2. The CDR3 totals 15 residues. CDR1 and CDR2 (germline): SGHTA, FQGNSA. V dropped 6 bases and J dropped 6; count of bases not matched to a gene: 8. This CDR3 is CASRPRLAGLNEQFF. The CDR3, as DNA: TGTGCCAGCAGACCGCGACTAGCGGGTCTCAATGAGCAGTTCTTC. Full variable domain (missing parts from reference TRBV7-2 and TRBJ2-1): GAGVSQSPSNKVTEKGKDVELRCDPISGHTALYWYRQSLGQGLEFLIYFQGNSAPDKSGLPSDRFSAERTGGSVSTLTIQRTQQEDSAVYLCASRPRLAGLNEQFFGPGTRLTVL.

V usage is TRBV2 and J usage is TRBJ1-1, with D possibly matching TRBD1 (6 bases). Germline V gene data show CDR1 as SNHLY and CDR2 as FYNNEI. This CDR3 contains 15 residues. The V gene lost 6 bases and the J gene lost 7 bases, with 21 bases spanning the gap. CDR3 bases: TGTGCCAGCAGCCCCCTACAGGGTCGAAACCTTGAAGCTTTCTTT. Protein sequence: CASSPLQGRNLEAFF.

The chain recombines TRBV5-1 with TRBJ2-3; D not certain. This CDR3 contains 16 residues. Trimming stripped 0 bases from V and 0 bases from J, with 11 bases between. Germline CDR1 SGHRS, CDR2 YFSETQ. This CDR3 reads CASSLATEFSTDTQYF. CDR3 coding DNA: TGCGCCAGCAGCTTGGCTACAGAGTTTAGCACAGATACGCAGTATTTT.